These T cell receptor beta chains were read from a single sample in a study of resident and recirculating memory T cells in vitiligo. Sequencing was performed with immunoSEQ multiplex PCR; in TCRdb, only in-frame clones are kept and a portion is missing. Seen here are 70,000 to 85,000 clones, 91% observed once, and the top ten hold less than 5.5%. Sequenced input: blood. The receptors shown here come from a male donor with vitiligo. Both conserved end residues are part of each CDR3. Each record gives: V gene, J gene, CDR3 protein.

v_call: TRBV28; j_call: TRBJ2-7; cdr3_aa: CASSLVSRSYEQYF
v_call: TRBV7-7; j_call: TRBJ2-5; cdr3_aa: CASSRDRGETQYF
v_call: TRBV7-3; j_call: TRBJ2-1; cdr3_aa: CASSSVPGGYNEQFF
v_call: TRBV4-2; j_call: TRBJ2-1; cdr3_aa: CASSQGAGAQVNEQFF
v_call: TRBV10-2; j_call: TRBJ2-2; cdr3_aa: CASAGTRKTGELFF
v_call: TRBV4-1; j_call: TRBJ1-3; cdr3_aa: CASSQEGRGYNSGNTIYF
v_call: TRBV6-1; j_call: TRBJ2-6; cdr3_aa: CASSETGGTGANVLTF
v_call: TRBV6-6; j_call: TRBJ2-5; cdr3_aa: CASSWEIQETQYF
v_call: TRBV6-1; j_call: TRBJ1-1; cdr3_aa: CASSELPRDTEAFF
v_call: TRBV4-3; j_call: TRBJ2-2; cdr3_aa: CASSQELAGGQSTGELFF
v_call: TRBV7-9; j_call: TRBJ2-7; cdr3_aa: CASSPGRGRVYEQYF
v_call: TRBV5-6; j_call: TRBJ1-1; cdr3_aa: CASTGTGLTEAFF
v_call: TRBV7-9; j_call: TRBJ2-1; cdr3_aa: CASSNSPTGWNEQFF
v_call: TRBV2; j_call: TRBJ2-3; cdr3_aa: CAKQGGRTDTQYF
v_call: TRBV25-1; j_call: TRBJ2-3; cdr3_aa: CASSEGQSISTTQYF
v_call: TRBV5-6; j_call: TRBJ1-6; cdr3_aa: CASSLGGQGSPLHF
v_call: TRBV9; j_call: TRBJ2-3; cdr3_aa: CASSVVASGGAGDTQYF
v_call: TRBV19; j_call: TRBJ2-5; cdr3_aa: CASSPRGRETQYF
v_call: TRBV6-5; j_call: TRBJ1-1; cdr3_aa: CASSGVRNTEAFF
v_call: TRBV5-4; j_call: TRBJ1-4; cdr3_aa: CASSLAGTGREKLFF
v_call: TRBV28; j_call: TRBJ1-5; cdr3_aa: CASSSGTGGRQPQHF
v_call: TRBV29-1; j_call: TRBJ2-7; cdr3_aa: CSVEAEANTYEQYF
v_call: TRBV7-2; j_call: TRBJ1-4; cdr3_aa: CASSTQRDEKLFF